This entry concerns a single T cell receptor (beta chain). Its antigen is still unknown. The data were obtained in a study of T cell responses to AZD1222 COVID-19 vaccine. Whole-study results and caveats: As reported, nearly half of all spike-specific TCRs target variant regions that are unmutated. With dominance at 160-218 and 743-854, vaccine-associated CD4 TCRs spanned spike. There were repertoire samples only from the period after the peak T cell response.

Germline V lookup: CDR1 SGHVS, CDR2 FQNEAQ. V was trimmed by 2 bases and J by 0 bases, leaving 10 bases between them. The CDR3 consists of 16 residues. The table came from immunoSEQ multiplex PCR; TCRdb's copy has only in-frame clones and leaves some out. The sample lists around 100,000 clones; 75% to 95% were seen once. The sample in question was peripheral blood, obtained on day 0 of AZD1222 vaccination. V is TRBV7-8 and J is TRBJ1-4; D is unresolved. This sequence was found in an adult in good health. CDR3 protein: CASSLSGSTTNEKLFF. CDR3 DNA sequence: TGTGCCAGCAGCTTAAGCGGGTCAACAACTAATGAAAAACTGTTTTTT.